This entry concerns a single T cell receptor beta chain. What it binds is not known. The data stem from a study of shared clonotypes between healthy human individuals. Study-wide context: CD4 naive and CD4 memory each took three plates per donor, while CD8 naive took two and CD8 memory one. Study-level findings and limits: Across subsets, estimated richness was generally greater for naive than for memory populations.

TCRdb's table, derived via immunoSEQ multiplex PCR, lists solely in-frame clones and lacks some. The sample has approximately 710,000 clones, about 90% seen once. Germline values: CDR1 SGHKS, CDR2 YYEKEE (reference sequence). V was pared by 2 bases and J by 1 base, with 2 bases of the junction left unmatched. The length of the CDR3 is 14 residues. The TCR originated in a man younger than 35 in good health. Some clones in this sample may be carry-over from other donors' samples. This chain uses TRBV5-5 with TRBJ1-2; 7 bases map to TRBD1. Sample: memory CD8+ T cells from PBMCs. As to subset: CD45RO+ cells pooled with CCR7-negative TemRA cells. In DNA form, the CDR3 reads TGTGCCAGCAGCTTCCGGGACAGTAACTATGGCTACACCTTC. Its protein is CASSFRDSNYGYTF.